This is a list of T cell receptor beta chains from one sample in a study of blood T cell repertoires in COVID-19. Libraries were prepared by immunoSEQ multiplex PCR; TCRdb keeps only in-frame clonotypes and omits some of them. The sample contains about 120,000 clones, over 75% of which appear only once. Material for sequencing was peripheral blood. Receptors originate from a woman older than 75 with acute or convalescent COVID-19. The CDR3 runs from the conserved cysteine through the conserved F or W. D genes are given only for firm matches. The size of a clone is reported for some rows only, either as once, few or many, or as a class for expanded clones.

j_call d_call clone_size v_call cdr3_aa cdr3_nt
TRBJ1-1 TRBD1 - TRBV28 CASSLGGQGGPEAFF TGTGCCAGCAGTTTGGGGGGACAGGGGGGGCCTGAAGCTTTCTTT
TRBJ1-2 TRBD1 once TRBV11-2 CASSYFTGDNYGYTF TGTGCCAGCAGCTACTTTACAGGGGATAACTATGGCTACACCTTC
TRBJ2-2 TRBD2 - TRBV4-1 CASSHDSGGASTGELFF TGCGCCAGCAGCCATGATAGCGGGGGGGCTTCCACCGGGGAGCTGTTTTTT
TRBJ2-3 TRBD2 once TRBV19 CASSTPLAGDGTDTQYF TGTGCCAGTAGTACCCCTCTAGCGGGAGACGGAACAGATACGCAGTATTTT
TRBJ1-1 - - TRBV7-2 CASQGRGNTEAFF TGTGCCAGCCAGGGGAGGGGGAACACTGAAGCTTTCTTT
TRBJ2-3 - - TRBV9 CASGPSATDTQYF TGTGCCAGCGGCCCCAGTGCCACAGATACGCAGTATTTT
TRBJ2-7 TRBD1 - TRBV5-8 CASSLRTGGSYEQYF TGTGCCAGCAGCCTTAGGACAGGGGGCTCCTACGAGCAGTACTTC
TRBJ1-3 TRBD1 once TRBV6-5 CASSSGQGASGNTIYF TGTGCCAGCAGTTCGGGACAGGGGGCTTCTGGAAACACCATATATTTT
TRBJ1-1 TRBD1 - TRBV7-3 CASSLTGTGDTEAFF TGTGCCAGCAGCTTAACGGGGACAGGGGACACTGAAGCTTTCTTT
TRBJ1-6 - - TRBV7-9 CASSQNRAASYNSPLHF TGTGCCAGCAGCCAAAACAGGGCGGCCTCTTATAATTCACCCCTCCACTTT
TRBJ1-6 TRBD1 - TRBV5-4 CASSLDRGYNSPLHF TGTGCCAGCAGCTTGGACAGGGGATATAATTCACCCCTCCACTTT
TRBJ2-1 TRBD2 - TRBV3-1/TRBV3-2 CASSQDPSASGLIYNEQFF TGTGCCAGCAGCCAAGATCCTTCGGCTAGCGGGCTTATCTACAATGAGCAGTTCTTC
TRBJ2-3 - once TRBV18 CASSPPSGVSTDTQYF TGTGCCAGCTCACCACCGTCGGGGGTGAGCACAGATACGCAGTATTTT
TRBJ1-2 - - TRBV4-3 CASSQTSSGTPTYGYTF TGCGCCAGCAGCCAAACGTCCAGCGGCACGCCAACCTATGGCTACACCTTC
TRBJ1-2 - - TRBV5-1 CASSLDPGQVYGYTF TGCGCCAGCAGCTTGGACCCGGGACAAGTCTATGGCTACACCTTC
TRBJ2-7 TRBD1 - TRBV3-1/TRBV3-2 CASSRTGTGRGRNEQYF TGTGCCAGCAGCCGGACCGGGACAGGGAGGGGAAGAAACGAGCAGTACTTC
TRBJ1-6 - - TRBV6-5 CASQRLGSYNSPLHF TGTGCCAGCCAGAGGTTGGGTTCCTATAATTCACCCCTCCACTTT
TRBJ2-1 TRBD2 - TRBV4-2 CASSQGASGGSYNEQFF TGTGCCAGCAGCCAAGGGGCTAGCGGGGGGTCCTACAATGAGCAGTTCTTC
TRBJ2-2 TRBD1 - TRBV10-1 CASSEGQGANTGELFF TGCGCCAGCAGTGAGGGACAGGGGGCGAACACCGGGGAGCTGTTTTTT
TRBJ1-2 TRBD1 once TRBV5-1 CASSLFQGAAPRRYGYTF TGCGCCAGCAGCTTGTTCCAGGGGGCGGCTCCGCGGAGGTATGGCTACACCTTC
TRBJ1-2 TRBD1 - TRBV4-2 CASSQHPTGGTYGYTF TGTGCCAGCAGCCAACATCCTACAGGGGGGACCTATGGCTACACCTTC
TRBJ1-1 - - TRBV7-8 CASSRPDTFAEAFF TGTGCCAGCAGCCGACCGGACACGTTCGCTGAAGCTTTCTTT
TRBJ1-2 TRBD1 - TRBV3-1/TRBV3-2 CATRGQKNYGYTF TGTGCCACCAGGGGACAGAAGAACTATGGCTACACCTTC
TRBJ1-2 TRBD1 - TRBV4-3 CASSFWTGDVYTF TGCGCCAGCAGCTTTTGGACAGGGGACGTCTACACCTTC
TRBJ1-3 - - TRBV18 CASSQGAASGNTIYF TGTGCCAGCTCCCAAGGGGCGGCCTCGGGAAACACCATATATTTT
TRBJ1-2 TRBD1 - TRBV29-1 CSVEGGDRGRGYTF TGCAGCGTTGAAGGAGGGGACAGGGGTCGTGGCTACACCTTC
TRBJ2-1 - - TRBV7-2 CASSRPDAAEQFF TGTGCCAGCAGCCGCCCTGACGCGGCTGAGCAGTTCTTC
TRBJ2-1 TRBD1 - TRBV19 CASSILRRDRGRHEQFF TGTGCCAGTAGTATTCTCAGACGGGACAGGGGGCGGCATGAGCAGTTCTTC
TRBJ2-3 - - TRBV12-5 CASSQGSDTQYF TGTGCTAGTTCCCAGGGCTCAGATACGCAGTATTTT